Below, 22 T cell receptor beta chains from the same sample are listed, as sequenced in a study of blood T cell repertoires in COVID-19. Libraries were prepared by immunoSEQ multiplex PCR; TCRdb keeps only in-frame clonotypes and omits some of them. The sample yields fewer than 350,000 clones, about 87% seen once. Sequencing was performed on peripheral blood. All receptors come from a woman aged 25 to 39 with COVID-19, enrolled during active disease.

This clone was counted once. The chain combines TRBV6-5 with TRBJ1-5, with 8 bases identical to TRBD1. There are 14 residues in the CDR3. V dropped 4 bases and J dropped 6; count of bases not matched to a gene: 5. The V gene's germline CDR1 is MNHEY and CDR2 SVGAGI. The CDR3 loop reads CASSFSTGAQPQHF. CDR3 DNA sequence: TGTGCCAGCAGTTTCTCGACAGGGGCTCAGCCCCAGCATTTT.

V is TRBV18 and J is TRBJ2-3; tentative D call: TRBD1 (6 bases). Trimming removed 0 bases from V and 0 bases from J, with 13 bases in between. The CDR3 is 17 residues long. From germline, CDR1 is KGHSH and CDR2 LQKENI. CDR3 bases: TGTGCCAGCTCACCACCGATAGGACAGCTTAGCACAGATACGCAGTATTTT. Encoded protein: CASSPPIGQLSTDTQYF.

The V gene is TRBV11-3, the J gene TRBJ2-1; D gene uncertain. Germline CDR1 reads SGHNT; CDR2 reads YENEEA. Trimming left V 5 bases short and J 6 bases short, with 8 bases between. The CDR3 is made up of 12 amino acids. DNA for the CDR3: TGTGCCAGCAGCCCCCGTTCCAATGAGCAGTTCTTC. This gives the protein CASSPRSNEQFF.

The chain combines TRBV7-9 with TRBJ1-5, with D perhaps TRBD1 (6 bases). V lost 2 bases to trimming and J lost 3 bases, with 11 bases between them. There are 15 residues in the CDR3. CDR1 SEHNR and CDR2 FQNEAQ come from the germline V gene (reference sequence). CDR3 protein: CASSLSGGPNQPQHF. As DNA, the CDR3 is TGTGCCAGCAGCTTATCGGGGGGGCCCAATCAGCCCCAGCATTTT.

The chain uses TRBV2 and TRBJ1-2; 7 nucleotides line up with TRBD1. The germline V gene has CDR1 SNHLY and CDR2 FYNNEI. V lost 5 bases and J lost 8; bases outside the gene matches: 8. The CDR3 is 13 residues long. The CDR3 is CASSQQGEFGYTF. CDR3 bases: TGTGCCAGCAGTCAGCAGGGGGAGTTCGGCTACACCTTC.

The J gene is TRBJ2-2, the V gene TRBV2; a possible D gene is TRBD2 (6 bases). Trimming stripped 3 bases from V and 5 bases from J, with 13 bases between. This CDR3 is built from 15 residues. Germline V gene data show CDR1 as SNHLY and CDR2 as FYNNEI. Written as DNA, the CDR3 is TGTGCCAGCAGTGATTGGGGGGTACGAACCGGGGAGCTGTTTTTT. Translating it yields CASSDWGVRTGELFF.

The chain carries TRBV6-2 or TRBV6-3 and TRBJ1-1; D remains ambiguous. The CDR3 contains 12 residues. The germline CDR1 and CDR2 sequences are MNHEY and SVGEGT. V lost 2 bases, J lost 5 bases, and 6 bases lay in between. The CDR3 sequence: CASSYILTEAFF. For the CDR3, the DNA is TGTGCCAGCAGTTACATCTTGACTGAAGCTTTCTTT.

The gene calls are TRBV6-6 and TRBJ2-1, with 12 nucleotides matching TRBD2. Trimming took 5 bases from V and 4 from J; bases not matched to a gene: 3. Germline values: CDR1 MNHNY, CDR2 SVGAGI (reference sequence). The CDR3 loop spans 15 amino acids. CDR3 amino acids: CASSPLAGGYNEQFF. The DNA of the CDR3 is TGTGCCAGCAGTCCGCTAGCGGGGGGGTACAATGAGCAGTTCTTC.

The chain is built from TRBV3-1 (or the pseudogene TRBV3-2) and TRBJ1-5; a possible D gene is TRBD1 (6 bases). Between the trimmed V and J ends, which lost 2 bases and 4 bases, there was a span of 15 bases. The CDR3 has 16 residues. Germline loops: CDR1 LGHDT, CDR2 YNNKEL (reference sequence). CDR3 sequence: CASSQSYQGRNQPQHF. CDR3 nucleotides: TGTGCCAGCAGCCAAAGTTATCAGGGGAGAAATCAGCCCCAGCATTTT.

V gene TRBV5-1 combines with J gene TRBJ2-5; a weak D match, TRBD1 (6 bases). From germline, CDR1 is SGHRS and CDR2 YFSETQ. The CDR3 consists of 14 residues. V lost 0 bases to trimming and J lost 1 base, with 7 bases between them. The CDR3 spells CASSLDRAQETQYF. Here the CDR3 DNA reads TGCGCCAGCAGCTTGGACAGGGCCCAAGAGACCCAGTACTTC.

This clone was picked up a small number of times. This chain connects TRBV7-9 to TRBJ1-1; D ambiguous. Germline assignment: CDR1 SEHNR and CDR2 FQNEAQ (reference sequence). The V and J ends lost 4 bases and 3 bases respectively, with 9 bases between them. The CDR3 has 13 residues. The CDR3 loop reads CASSYGVDTEAFF. DNA of the CDR3: TGTGCCAGCAGCTACGGGGTTGACACTGAAGCTTTCTTT.

The chain has TRBV3-1 (or the pseudogene TRBV3-2) and TRBJ2-1, with TRBD2 matching over 7 bases. Losses at the gene ends were 8 bases for V and 4 bases for J; bases not matched to a gene: 2. CDR3 size: 12 residues. From germline, CDR1 is LGHDT and CDR2 YNNKEL (reference sequence). This CDR3 is CASGGVYNEQFF. CDR3 sequence (DNA): TGTGCCAGCGGGGGGGTATACAATGAGCAGTTCTTC.

This clone has only one observation. V is TRBV4-3 and J is TRBJ2-7, with D perhaps matching TRBD1 (6 bases). Germline CDR1 reads LGHNA; CDR2 reads YSLEER. The CDR3 runs 15 residues. Trimming cost V 0 bases and J 4 bases, with 13 bases left between them. The DNA of the CDR3 is TGCGCCAGCAGCCAAGAGGCGGCCAGGGGTTACGAGCAGTACTTC. Translating it yields CASSQEAARGYEQYF.

This clone has more than one count but fewer than ten. This chain connects TRBV10-3 to TRBJ1-3; D remains unclear. V lost 2 bases and J lost 0, with 8 bases in between. Germline CDR1 ENHRY, CDR2 SYGVKD. The CDR3 sequence is 15 residues long. The CDR3 DNA follows: TGTGCCATCAGTGAGCGGGGAAACTCTGGAAACACCATATATTTT. It yields the protein CAISERGNSGNTIYF.

The V gene is TRBV6-5, the J gene TRBJ2-2; no firm D call. Trimming removed 2 bases from V and 2 bases from J, with 9 bases in between. CDR1 and CDR2 from the germline V gene are MNHEY and SVGAGI. The CDR3 has 15 residues. CDR3 protein: CASSYGALNTGELFF. In DNA form, the CDR3 reads TGTGCCAGCAGTTACGGTGCCCTAAACACCGGGGAGCTGTTTTTT.

The chain couples TRBV5-1 to TRBJ1-6, with D possibly TRBD1 on 6 matching bases. This CDR3 has 14 amino acids. V was clipped by 1 base and J by 5 bases, with 7 bases between them. CDR1 SGHRS and CDR2 YFSETQ come from the germline V gene. CDR3 protein: CASSLYRDNSPLHF. The CDR3 nucleotides read TGCGCCAGCAGCTTGTACAGGGATAATTCACCCCTCCACTTT.

The gene calls are TRBV5-4 and TRBJ2-5; 8 bases align to TRBD1. The CDR3 is made up of 13 amino acids. Germline V gene data show CDR1 as SGHNT and CDR2 as YYREEE (reference sequence). The V segment lost 6 bases and the J segment 3 bases; nucleotides outside the gene matches: 4. In nucleotides, the CDR3 is TGTGCCAGCAAGACAGGGGAAGAAGAGACCCAGTACTTC. Protein product: CASKTGEEETQYF. Complete variable domain (other parts from reference TRBV5-4 and TRBJ2-5): ETGVTQSPTHLIKTRGQQVTLRCSSQSGHNTVSWYQQALGQGPQFIFQYYREEENGRGNFPPRFSGLQFPNYSSELNVNALELDDSALYLCASKTGEEETQYFGPGTRLLVL.

V gene TRBV5-8 combines with J gene TRBJ2-3; D is perhaps TRBD1 (5 bases). The CDR3 length is 16 residues. Germline assignment: CDR1 SGHTS and CDR2 YDEGEE. V was pared by 7 bases and J by 2 bases, with 20 bases between. The CDR3 DNA reads as TGTGCCAGCCCCCCCGCACCAAGGGGTCTCACAGATACGCAGTATTTT. Translation: CASPPAPRGLTDTQYF.

The chain combines TRBV11-3 with TRBJ2-2, with D possibly being TRBD2 (6 bases). Germline V gives CDR1 SGHNT, CDR2 YENEEA. V lost 4 bases and J lost 4, with 13 bases in between. The CDR3 spans 15 residues. CDR3 sequence: CASSSLRGPTGELFF. Written as DNA, the CDR3 is TGTGCCAGCAGCTCTCTGCGGGGTCCCACCGGGGAGCTGTTTTTT.

The chain is built from TRBV19 and TRBJ1-5, with TRBD1 matching over 9 bases. J was trimmed by 4 bases and V by 4 bases; bases with no gene match: 11. Germline assignment: CDR1 LNHDA and CDR2 SQIVND (reference sequence). This CDR3 has 17 amino acids. The CDR3: CASSTLFQDRGNQPQHF. The CDR3 coding sequence is TGTGCCAGTAGTACCCTCTTTCAGGACAGGGGAAATCAGCCCCAGCATTTT.

The chain employs TRBV2 and TRBJ1-4, with a possible D match to TRBD1 (5 bases). V shed 4 bases and J shed 8 bases, with 8 bases lying between them. The CDR3 is 12 residues long. Germline CDR1 reads SNHLY; CDR2 reads FYNNEI. The CDR3 region has the DNA TGTGCCAGCAGTGGACAGATAGAAAAACTGTTTTTT. Translated: CASSGQIEKLFF.

The CDR3 nucleotides read TGTGCCAGCAGTTACTCTTCTTTCTCCTATAATTCACCCCTCCACTTT. It codes for CASSYSSFSYNSPLHF. The V call is TRBV6-5, the J call TRBJ1-6; no firm D call. This CDR3 is built from 16 residues. Germline CDR1 MNHEY, CDR2 SVGAGI. V was shortened by 0 bases and J by 0 bases, with 6 bases between the two germline ends.